This record concerns one TCR beta chain sequence. This clonotype was detected ten times or more. Its recognized antigen is unknown. Qualities for individual bases were not recorded, and no much larger clone is one base off. The sample belongs to a study of T cell repertoires in cytomegalovirus infection (dated by TCRdb to the late 2010s). About the investigation overall: The peptide stimulations were aimed at well-studied HLA-B-restricted epitopes as well as recently identified HLA-C-restricted CMV epitopes, whose presentation resists viral immunomodulation. Donor HLA type was relevant to the analysis, because carriage of CMV infection together with the matching HLA type was indicated by public TCR beta signatures. Study-level results and caveats: In the ex vivo response, HLA-C-restricted CMV-specific TCR beta clonotypes were dominant, and in two of eight donors the single most frequent clonotype came from this HLA-C-restricted group. Carriers of CMV infection plus the relevant HLA type were discriminated by the cumulative frequency of public TCR beta family members in the study cohort and in an independent approximately 400-donor cohort.

Per the publication, the treatment or condition label means: in vitro stimulation with specific CMV peptide epitopes to enrich CMV-specific T cells. Spanning cysteine to phenylalanine, the CDR3 consists of 16 amino acids. The read is trimmed to its CDR3 DNA, 48 bases read in frame from base 1. CDR1 and CDR2 are read off the germline V gene as SGHVS and FQNEAQ. V and J are truncated by 1 base and 4 bases respectively, leaving an intervening sequence of 16 bases. The run used an Illumina HiSeq 1500. TCRdb reran the public reads through fastp at Q25 and MiXCR, keeping productive beta chains. Identical CDR3 protein sequences are pooled into one entry, listed with their most common genes and DNA. This sample gives about 830,000 distinct CDR3 sequences in total; over 25% of them show up just once. The ten most abundant clones make up around an eighth of the sample.

The V and J segments used are TRBV7-8 and TRBJ1-2; the D gene is perhaps TRBD1, from 5 matching bases. Sequencing was performed on cultured CD8+ T cells from PBMCs, taken from culture after CMV antigen stimulation. This sequence originates from a human donor in good health (CMV status not recorded). Some clones in this sample may be carry-over from other donors' samples. The CDR3 here reads CASSLGWGILSYGYTF. The bases are TGTGCCAGCAGCTTAGGATGGGGCATTCTAAGCTATGGCTACACCTTC.